These 30 T cell receptor beta chains share one sample of origin, sequenced in a study of sequential checkpoint blockade in melanoma. Libraries were prepared by immunoSEQ multiplex PCR; TCRdb keeps only in-frame clonotypes and omits some of them. The sample includes about 35,000 clones, around four fifths of them seen just once. This sample's treatment: randomized to nivolumab then ipilimumab (arm A) or the reverse (arm B). The input for sequencing was CD8+ T cells sorted from blood (inferred from file names), taken from a patient given nivolumab and ipilimumab in sequence. These receptors originate from a human donor with melanoma.

This chain connects TRBV19 to TRBJ2-3, with unresolved D. This CDR3 contains 18 residues. Germline CDR1 is LNHDA and CDR2 is SQIVND (reference sequence). V was cut by 0 bases and J by 2 bases, with 18 bases left in between. The CDR3: CASSIDHPAEPLTDTQYF. DNA for the CDR3: TGTGCCAGTAGTATAGATCATCCGGCGGAGCCGCTCACAGATACGCAGTATTTT. Drawing the rest from reference TRBV19 and TRBJ2-3, the complete variable domain is DGGITQSPKYLFRKEGQNVTLSCEQNLNHDAMYWYRQDPGQGLRLIYYSQIVNDFQKGDIAEGYSVSREKKESFPLTVTSAQKNPTAFYLCASSIDHPAEPLTDTQYFGPGTRLTVL.

This clone was observed a single time. J is TRBJ2-1 and V is TRBV19, with TRBD2 identical over 11 bases. The CDR3 is made up of 16 amino acids. The V segment lost 5 bases and the J segment 2 bases; nucleotides outside the gene matches: 5. Germline loops: CDR1 LNHDA, CDR2 SQIVND (reference sequence). The CDR3 loop is CASSFSLAGAYNEQFF. In DNA form, the CDR3 reads TGTGCCAGTAGTTTCTCACTAGCGGGAGCCTACAATGAGCAGTTCTTC.

This rearrangement joins TRBV2 to TRBJ2-1; TRBD2 might be the D (6 bases). CDR3 length: 14 residues. The germline V and J ends were trimmed by 6 bases and 5 bases, with 14 bases remaining between them. Germline V lookup: CDR1 SNHLY, CDR2 FYNNEI. This CDR3 reads CASSVRDLNNEQFF. For the CDR3, the DNA is TGTGCCAGCAGCGTCCGGGACTTGAACAATGAGCAGTTCTTC.

This rearrangement joins TRBV28 to TRBJ2-5; D perhaps matches TRBD2 (5 bases). TRBJ2-7 explains the end of the DNA better; the J call may be wrong. The CDR3 consists of 14 residues. Looked up from germline, CDR1 is MDHEN and CDR2 is SYDVKM. The CDR3 is CASSLSDWTYEQYF. The DNA of the CDR3 is TGTGCCAGCAGTTTATCGGACTGGACCTACGAGCAGTACTTC.

This chain links TRBV5-6 with TRBJ2-1, with 9 nucleotides matching TRBD1. Germline V lookup: CDR1 SGHDT, CDR2 YYEEEE. Unmatched junction bases numbered 8, after V lost 0 bases and J lost 4 bases. The length of the CDR3 is 17 residues. CDR3 sequence reads: CASSLEYGDRAYNEQFF. CDR3 in DNA: TGTGCCAGCAGCTTGGAGTACGGGGACAGGGCGTACAATGAGCAGTTCTTC.

The chain carries TRBV5-4 and TRBJ2-2, with TRBD1 identical over 7 bases. CDR1 is SGHNT, CDR2 YYREEE, per germline (reference sequence). The CDR3 runs 13 residues. J gave up 4 bases and V 6 bases, and 3 bases lay outside the gene matches. The CDR3 DNA follows: TGTGCCAGCAATTACAGGGGCACCGGGGAGCTGTTTTTT. Its translation: CASNYRGTGELFF. The whole variable domain, remainder taken from reference TRBV5-4 and TRBJ2-2, is ETGVTQSPTHLIKTRGQQVTLRCSSQSGHNTVSWYQQALGQGPQFIFQYYREEENGRGNFPPRFSGLQFPNYSSELNVNALELDDSALYLCASNYRGTGELFFGEGSRLTVL.

Here the CDR3 reads CASSFTGSDTEAFF. The CDR3 nucleotides read TGCGCCAGCAGCTTTACAGGGAGTGACACTGAAGCTTTCTTT. The chain has TRBV5-1 and TRBJ1-1, with TRBD1 as a possible D gene (6 bases). V was trimmed by 2 bases and J by 3 bases, leaving 11 bases between them. Germline V gene lookup returns CDR1 SGHRS and CDR2 YFSETQ. This CDR3 spans 14 amino acids.

The V and J genes are TRBV9 and TRBJ1-5, with D maybe TRBD1 (5 bases). Deletions cut 0 bases from V and 7 bases from J, with 14 bases between. The CDR3 has 15 amino acids. Germline V gene lookup returns CDR1 SGDLS and CDR2 YYNGEE. This CDR3 reads CASSVDGAKGQPQHF. CDR3 coding DNA: TGTGCCAGCAGCGTAGATGGGGCGAAGGGGCAGCCCCAGCATTTT.

This chain connects TRBV9 to TRBJ1-2; D is perhaps TRBD1 (6 bases). The CDR3 spans 14 residues. The V gene lost 4 bases and the J gene lost 4 bases, with 14 bases spanning the gap. Germline CDR1 is SGDLS and CDR2 is YYNGEE. CDR3 sequence reads: CASSPHGQSYGYTF. CDR3 coding DNA: TGTGCCAGCAGCCCCCACGGACAGAGCTATGGCTACACCTTC.

V and J are TRBV28 and TRBJ1-6, with D possibly TRBD1 on 6 matching bases. The CDR3 has 14 amino acids. V lost 6 bases to trimming and J lost 10 bases, with 16 bases between them. The germline V gene encodes CDR1 MDHEN and CDR2 SYDVKM. The CDR3 region has the DNA TGTGCCAGCAGCCGGGACACGGTAGGATCACCCCTCCACTTT. This codes for CASSRDTVGSPLHF. Supplemented by reference TRBV28 and TRBJ1-6, the full variable domain reads DVKVTQSSRYLVKRTGEKVFLECVQDMDHENMFWYRQDPGLGLRLIYFSYDVKMKEKGDIPEGYSVSREKKERFSLILESASTNQTSMYLCASSRDTVGSPLHFGNGTRLTVT.

This clone was recorded a few times. The chain uses TRBV7-9 and TRBJ1-1; D unclear. CDR3 size: 12 residues. Germline CDR1 and CDR2: SEHNR and FQNEAQ (reference sequence). Between the trimmed V and J ends, which lost 5 bases and 5 bases, there was a span of 9 bases. The CDR3: CASSPYRTEAFF. The CDR3 nucleotides are TGTGCCAGCAGCCCCTACCGAACTGAAGCTTTCTTT.

V is TRBV6-6 and J is TRBJ2-7, with 8 bases that match TRBD1. J lost 2 bases, V lost 5 bases, and 11 bases had no gene match. CDR3 length: 16 amino acids. CDR1 and CDR2 (germline): MNHNY, SVGAGI (reference sequence). The CDR3 loop is CASSHSKQGAPYEQYF. The CDR3, as DNA: TGTGCCAGCAGTCATTCCAAGCAGGGGGCCCCCTACGAGCAGTACTTC.

The chain links TRBV4-1 to TRBJ2-2; 9 bases map to TRBD2. The CDR3 covers 16 residues. Unmatched junction bases numbered 5, after V lost 0 bases and J lost 6 bases. Looked up from germline, CDR1 is MGHRA and CDR2 is YSYEKL. This CDR3 reads CASSQEIAGAPGELFF. In DNA form, the CDR3 reads TGCGCCAGCAGCCAAGAGATAGCGGGAGCCCCCGGGGAGCTGTTTTTT.

The chain uses TRBV6-1 and TRBJ2-5; 9 bases are a match to TRBD1. With V trimmed by 4 bases and J by 4 bases, 10 bases remained unmatched. The germline CDR1 and CDR2 sequences are MNHNS and SASEGT. The length of the CDR3 is 16 residues. The CDR3 is CASSGPGTGWSETQYF. In nucleotides, the CDR3 is TGTGCCAGCAGTGGTCCCGGGACAGGGTGGTCAGAGACCCAGTACTTC.

V usage is TRBV29-1 and J usage is TRBJ1-2; 10 bases align to TRBD1. V shed 7 bases, J shed 6 bases, and the junction held 11 bases outside the gene matches. The CDR3 length is 14 residues. Germline CDR1 SQVTM, CDR2 ANQGSEA. The CDR3 region has the DNA TGCAGCGCTAGGAGGACAGGGGGATTAGATGGCTACACCTTC. Amino acid sequence: CSARRTGGLDGYTF.

V and J are TRBV5-6 and TRBJ2-7; possible D gene TRBD1, 7 bases. Trimming removed 2 bases at V and 1 base at J, with 16 bases between. This CDR3 spans 16 amino acids. Germline loops: CDR1 SGHDT, CDR2 YYEEEE. The CDR3: CASSFLPAGGSYEQYF. CDR3 DNA: TGTGCCAGCAGCTTCCTCCCGGCAGGGGGGTCCTACGAGCAGTACTTC.

The chain carries TRBV5-4 and TRBJ1-2, with D maybe TRBD1 (6 bases). V shed 2 bases and J shed 8 bases, with 13 bases lying between them. The length of the CDR3 is 13 residues. Germline V gene lookup returns CDR1 SGHNT and CDR2 YYREEE (reference sequence). DNA for the CDR3: TGTGCCAGCAGCTTACAGGGATTGGAGGGCTACACCTTC. It translates to CASSLQGLEGYTF.

V is TRBV2 and J is TRBJ2-1; TRBD2 matches at 9 bases. V gave up 2 bases and J gave up 8 bases; unmatched junction bases: 13. There are 17 residues in the CDR3. Germline V gene sequence: CDR1 SNHLY, CDR2 FYNNEI. CDR3 coding DNA: TGTGCCAGCAGTGAACTGGCAGCCGGGACTAGCCCCGATGAGCAGTTCTTC. Encoded protein: CASSELAAGTSPDEQFF.

This rearrangement joins TRBV15 to TRBJ1-2, with TRBD1 matching over 9 bases. CDR1 is LNHNV and CDR2 is YYDKDF in the germline V gene (reference sequence). This CDR3 contains 14 residues. With V trimmed by 3 bases and J by 2 bases, 1 base remained unmatched. DNA for the CDR3: TGTGCCACCAGCAGTGACAGGGGGAACTATGGCTACACCTTC. Protein product: CATSSDRGNYGYTF.

The V gene is TRBV9, the J gene TRBJ2-7; D is ambiguous. This CDR3 region has 13 residues. Trimming took off 1 base at V and 3 bases at J, with 8 bases between the two ends. CDR1 is SGDLS, CDR2 YYNGEE, per germline. CDR3 nucleotide sequence: TGTGCCAGCAGCGTAAAGACGGGCTACGAGCAGTACTTC. This translates into CASSVKTGYEQYF.

This chain joins TRBV29-1 and TRBJ1-2; 7 bases are shared with TRBD1. Trimming at V came to 0 bases and at J to 4 bases, leaving 5 bases not matched to a gene. CDR3 length: 14 amino acids. Germline V CDR1 and CDR2: SQVTM, ANQGSEA. CDR3 DNA: TGCAGCGTTGAAGACTTGACAGGGCCCTATGGCTACACCTTC. Protein sequence: CSVEDLTGPYGYTF.

This chain uses TRBV5-6 with TRBJ1-2, with 10 bases that match TRBD1. The length of the CDR3 is 14 residues. The ends lost 2 bases at V and 4 bases at J; junction bases unmatched: 2. The germline gives CDR1 SGHDT, CDR2 YYEEEE. The CDR3 reads CASSFGTGVYGYTF. The CDR3 DNA reads as TGTGCCAGCAGCTTCGGGACAGGGGTCTATGGCTACACCTTC.

The V call is TRBV7-2, the J call TRBJ2-1; D uncertain. Trimming shortened V by 5 bases and J by 3 bases, and 8 bases separated the two germline ends. CDR3 size: 13 residues. In germline, CDR1 is SGHTA, CDR2 FQGNSA. DNA for the CDR3: TGTGCCAGCAGCCTTGACATCTACAATGAGCAGTTCTTC. As protein: CASSLDIYNEQFF.

This clone was detected a few times. The chain has TRBV19 and TRBJ2-1; maybe TRBD2 (5 bases). Per the germline V gene, CDR1 is LNHDA and CDR2 is SQIVND (reference sequence). The CDR3 has 13 residues. V was trimmed by 4 bases and J by 3 bases, leaving 7 bases between them. CDR3 sequence reads: CASSNGLYNEQFF. The CDR3, as DNA: TGTGCCAGTAGTAATGGACTCTACAATGAGCAGTTCTTC.

CDR3 in amino acids: CASSDQGGGATEAFF. The CDR3 DNA is TGTGCCAGCAGTGACCAAGGGGGCGGGGCCACTGAAGCTTTCTTT. This chain links TRBV6-1 with TRBJ1-1; 7 nucleotides line up with TRBD1. V lost 3 bases and J lost 4; bases outside the gene matches: 8. Germline lookup yields CDR1 MNHNS and CDR2 SASEGT. This CDR3 has 15 residues.

V is TRBV5-1 and J is TRBJ1-1; TRBD1 matches at 8 bases. Germline lookup yields CDR1 SGHRS and CDR2 YFSETQ. Trimming cost V 3 bases and J 0 bases; bases outside gene matches: 4. The CDR3 runs to 15 residues. The CDR3 is CASSSWTGLNTEAFF. The CDR3 nucleotides are TGCGCCAGCAGCTCATGGACAGGGTTGAACACTGAAGCTTTCTTT. Drawing the rest from reference TRBV5-1 and TRBJ1-1, the complete variable domain is KAGVTQTPRYLIKTRGQQVTLSCSPISGHRSVSWYQQTPGQGLQFLFEYFSETQRNKGNFPGRFSGRQFSNSRSEMNVSTLELGDSALYLCASSSWTGLNTEAFFGQGTRLTVV.

J is TRBJ1-1 and V is TRBV19; TRBD1 matches at 8 bases. Germline CDR1 and CDR2: LNHDA and SQIVND (reference sequence). The J segment lost 2 bases and the V segment lost 4 bases, leaving 3 bases of the junction unmatched. This CDR3 has 14 amino acids. The CDR3, as DNA: TGTGCCAGTAGTACAGGGGGCGAAAACACTGAAGCTTTCTTT. Encoded protein: CASSTGGENTEAFF.

V and J are TRBV2 and TRBJ2-7, with TRBD2 as a possible D gene (7 bases). The germline CDR1 and CDR2 sequences are SNHLY and FYNNEI. V lost 1 base and J 0 bases, leaving 16 bases between the germline ends. The CDR3 runs to 17 residues. CDR3 protein: CASSEERRGPFSYEQYF. CDR3 nucleotides: TGTGCCAGCAGTGAAGAAAGGCGGGGGCCCTTCTCCTACGAGCAGTACTTC.

The rearrangement joins TRBV12-5 to TRBJ2-7, with D possibly being TRBD2 (5 bases). Germline values: CDR1 LGHNT, CDR2 FRNRAP. The CDR3 spans 13 residues. The ends were cut back, 6 bases at V and 0 bases at J, with 9 bases in the middle. This CDR3 reads CASGSGSSYEQYF. The CDR3 nucleotides are TGTGCTAGTGGGAGCGGTTCCTCCTACGAGCAGTACTTC.

This rearrangement joins TRBV28 to TRBJ1-2; D is possibly TRBD1 (5 bases). The V end was cut by 7 bases, the J end by 8 bases, with 20 bases between. This CDR3 contains 14 residues. CDR1 and CDR2 from the germline V gene are MDHEN and SYDVKM. This CDR3 is CASTPGGIIQGYTF. CDR3 bases: TGTGCCAGCACCCCGGGGGGGATTATACAGGGCTACACCTTC.